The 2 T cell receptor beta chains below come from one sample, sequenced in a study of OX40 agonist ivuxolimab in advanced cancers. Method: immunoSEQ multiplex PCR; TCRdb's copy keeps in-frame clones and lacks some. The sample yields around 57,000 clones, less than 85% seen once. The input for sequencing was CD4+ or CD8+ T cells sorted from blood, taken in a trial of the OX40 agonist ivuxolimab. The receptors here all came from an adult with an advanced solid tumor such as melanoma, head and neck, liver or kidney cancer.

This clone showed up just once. This CDR3 reads CASSPRTSPILGYEQYF. Here the CDR3 DNA reads TGTGCCAGTAGTCCGCGGACTAGTCCCATATTGGGCTACGAGCAGTACTTC. The chain recombines TRBV19 with TRBJ2-7; the match to TRBD2 covers 7 bases. Germline loops: CDR1 LNHDA, CDR2 SQIVND (reference sequence). V lost 5 bases and J lost 3; bases outside the gene matches: 16. There are 17 residues in the CDR3.

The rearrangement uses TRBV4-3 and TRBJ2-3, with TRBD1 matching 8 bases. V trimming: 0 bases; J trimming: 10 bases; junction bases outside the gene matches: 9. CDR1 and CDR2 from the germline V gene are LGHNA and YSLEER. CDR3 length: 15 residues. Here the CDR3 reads CASSQDLQTGAAQYF. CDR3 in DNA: TGCGCCAGCAGCCAAGATCTTCAGACAGGGGCTGCGCAGTATTTT.